This T cell receptor (beta chain) was captured by sequencing in a study of blood T cell repertoires in COVID-19. Turning to the study itself: The United States, Italy and Spain supplied acute and convalescent COVID-19 samples.

Profiled with immunoSEQ multiplex PCR; TCRdb holds only in-frame clones, not every one. The sample comprises 150,000 to 200,000 clones, 60% to 80% of which are singletons, and approximately 15% rests with the top ten. Per the germline V gene, CDR1 is MDHEN and CDR2 is SYDVKM. CDR3 size: 16 residues. V dropped 6 bases and J dropped 4; count of bases not matched to a gene: 9. V and J are TRBV28 and TRBJ2-1, with 10 nucleotides matching TRBD1. The sample comprised PBMCs or T cells enriched from blood (not recorded which). This sequence originates from a woman aged 50 to 60 who had recovered from COVID-19. The CDR3 DNA reads TGTGCCAGCAGAACTCCGGGACAGGGGACTTACAATGAGCAGTTCTTC. Protein product: CASRTPGQGTYNEQFF.